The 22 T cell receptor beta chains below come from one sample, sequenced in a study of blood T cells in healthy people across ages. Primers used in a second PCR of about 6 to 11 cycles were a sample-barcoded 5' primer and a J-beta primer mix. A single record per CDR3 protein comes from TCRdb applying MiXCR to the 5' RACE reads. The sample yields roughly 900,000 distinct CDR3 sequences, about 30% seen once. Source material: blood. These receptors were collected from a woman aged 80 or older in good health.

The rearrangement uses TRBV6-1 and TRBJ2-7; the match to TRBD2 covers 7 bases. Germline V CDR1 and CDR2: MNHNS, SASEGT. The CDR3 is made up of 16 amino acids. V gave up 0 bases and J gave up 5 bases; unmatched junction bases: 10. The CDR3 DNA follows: TGTGCCAGCAGTGAAGCGCTTCGTGGGGGGGTCAACGAGCAGTACTTC. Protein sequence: CASSEALRGGVNEQYF.

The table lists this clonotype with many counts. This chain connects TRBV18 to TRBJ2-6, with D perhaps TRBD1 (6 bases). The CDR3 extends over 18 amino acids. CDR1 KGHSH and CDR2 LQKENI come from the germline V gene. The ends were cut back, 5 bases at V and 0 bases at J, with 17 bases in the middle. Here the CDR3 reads CASSFPDSSLSGANVLTF. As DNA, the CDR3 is TGTGCCAGCTCATTCCCGGACAGCTCGCTCTCTGGGGCCAACGTCCTGACTTTC.

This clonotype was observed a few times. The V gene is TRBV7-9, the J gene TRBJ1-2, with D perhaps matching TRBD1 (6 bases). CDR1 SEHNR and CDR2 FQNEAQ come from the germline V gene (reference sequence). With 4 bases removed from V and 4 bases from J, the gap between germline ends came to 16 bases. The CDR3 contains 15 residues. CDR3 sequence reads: CASSSVLQGIYGYTF. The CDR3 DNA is TGTGCCAGCAGCTCCGTTCTACAGGGTATCTATGGCTACACCTTC.

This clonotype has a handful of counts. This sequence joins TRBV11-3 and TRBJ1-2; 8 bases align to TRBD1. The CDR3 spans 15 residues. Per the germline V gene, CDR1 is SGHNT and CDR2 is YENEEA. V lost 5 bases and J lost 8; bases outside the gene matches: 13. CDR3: CASSPDRGGAWGYTF. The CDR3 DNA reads TGTGCCAGCAGCCCAGACAGGGGAGGAGCTTGGGGCTACACCTTC.

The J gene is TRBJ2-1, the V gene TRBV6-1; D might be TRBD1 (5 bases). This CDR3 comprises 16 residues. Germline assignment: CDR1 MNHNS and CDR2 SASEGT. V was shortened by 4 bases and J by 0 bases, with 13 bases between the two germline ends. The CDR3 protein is CASSADTWSSYNEQFF. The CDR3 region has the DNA TGTGCCAGCAGTGCGGACACCTGGAGCTCCTACAATGAGCAGTTCTTC.

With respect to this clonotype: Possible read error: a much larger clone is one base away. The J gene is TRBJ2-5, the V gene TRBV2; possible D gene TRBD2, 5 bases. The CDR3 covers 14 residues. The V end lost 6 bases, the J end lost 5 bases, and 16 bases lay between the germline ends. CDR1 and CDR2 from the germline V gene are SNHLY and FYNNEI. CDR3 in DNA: TGTGCCAGCAGGGAAAAGGAGGTAGAGGAGACCCAGTACTTC. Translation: CASREKEVEETQYF.

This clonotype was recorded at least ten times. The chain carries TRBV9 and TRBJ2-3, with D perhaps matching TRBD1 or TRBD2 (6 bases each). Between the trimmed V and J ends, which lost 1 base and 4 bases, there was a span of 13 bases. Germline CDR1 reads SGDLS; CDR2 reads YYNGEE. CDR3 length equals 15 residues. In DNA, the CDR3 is TGTGCCAGCAGCGTAAAGGGGGGAAGGTCAGATACGCAGTATTTT. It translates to CASSVKGGRSDTQYF.

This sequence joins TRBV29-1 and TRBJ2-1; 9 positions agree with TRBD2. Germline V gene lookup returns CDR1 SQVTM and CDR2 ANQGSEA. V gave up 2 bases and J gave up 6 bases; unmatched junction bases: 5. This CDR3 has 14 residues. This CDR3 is CSVESSGDINEQFF. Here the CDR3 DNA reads TGCAGCGTTGAATCTAGCGGGGATATCAATGAGCAGTTCTTC.

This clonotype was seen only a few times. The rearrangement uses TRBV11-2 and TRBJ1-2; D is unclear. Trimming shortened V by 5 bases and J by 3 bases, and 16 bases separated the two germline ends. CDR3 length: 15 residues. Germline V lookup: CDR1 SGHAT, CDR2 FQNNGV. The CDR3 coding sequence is TGTGCCAGCAGCCAAACAGAGTTCACCGACTATGGCTACACCTTC. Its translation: CASSQTEFTDYGYTF.

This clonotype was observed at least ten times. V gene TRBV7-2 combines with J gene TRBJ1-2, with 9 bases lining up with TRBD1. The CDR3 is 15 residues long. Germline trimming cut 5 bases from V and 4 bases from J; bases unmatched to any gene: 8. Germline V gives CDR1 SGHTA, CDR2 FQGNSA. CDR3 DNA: TGTGCCAGCAGCCAAGGGGACAGGGTGACCTATGGCTACACCTTC. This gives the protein CASSQGDRVTYGYTF.

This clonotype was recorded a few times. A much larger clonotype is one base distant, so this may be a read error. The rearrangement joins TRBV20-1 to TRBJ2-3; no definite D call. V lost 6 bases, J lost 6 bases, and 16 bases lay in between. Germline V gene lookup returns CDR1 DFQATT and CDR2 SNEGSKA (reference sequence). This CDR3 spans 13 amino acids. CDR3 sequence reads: CSALRPLGDTQYF. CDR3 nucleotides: TGCAGTGCCCTCCGTCCCCTCGGGGATACGCAGTATTTT.

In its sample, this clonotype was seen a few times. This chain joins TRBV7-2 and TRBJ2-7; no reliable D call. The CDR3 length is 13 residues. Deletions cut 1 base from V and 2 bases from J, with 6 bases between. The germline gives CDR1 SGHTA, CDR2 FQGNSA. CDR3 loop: CASSLEGPYEQYF. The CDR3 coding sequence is TGTGCCAGCAGCTTAGAGGGCCCCTACGAGCAGTACTTC. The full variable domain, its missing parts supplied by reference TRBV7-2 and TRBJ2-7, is GAGVSQSPSNKVTEKGKDVELRCDPISGHTALYWYRQSLGQGLEFLIYFQGNSAPDKSGLPSDRFSAERTGGSVSTLTIQRTQQEDSAVYLCASSLEGPYEQYFGPGTRLTVT.

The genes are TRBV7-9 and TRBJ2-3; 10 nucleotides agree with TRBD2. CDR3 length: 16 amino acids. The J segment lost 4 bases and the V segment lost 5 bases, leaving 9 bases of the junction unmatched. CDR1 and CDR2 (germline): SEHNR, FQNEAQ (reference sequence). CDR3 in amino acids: CASSALAGGISDTQYF. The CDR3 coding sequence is TGTGCCAGCAGCGCCTTAGCGGGAGGTATATCAGATACGCAGTATTTT.

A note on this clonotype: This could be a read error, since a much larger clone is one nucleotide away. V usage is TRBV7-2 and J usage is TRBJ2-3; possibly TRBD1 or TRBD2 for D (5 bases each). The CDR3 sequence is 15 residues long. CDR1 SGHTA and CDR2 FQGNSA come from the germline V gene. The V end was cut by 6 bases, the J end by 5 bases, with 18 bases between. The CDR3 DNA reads TGTGCCAGCAGGAGAGGCCCTTCGAGGGGAGATACGCAGTATTTT. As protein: CASRRGPSRGDTQYF. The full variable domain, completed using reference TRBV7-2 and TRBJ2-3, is GAGVSQSPSNKVTEKGKDVELRCDPISGHTALYWYRQSLGQGLEFLIYFQGNSAPDKSGLPSDRFSAERTGGSVSTLTIQRTQQEDSAVYLCASRRGPSRGDTQYFGPGTRLTVL.

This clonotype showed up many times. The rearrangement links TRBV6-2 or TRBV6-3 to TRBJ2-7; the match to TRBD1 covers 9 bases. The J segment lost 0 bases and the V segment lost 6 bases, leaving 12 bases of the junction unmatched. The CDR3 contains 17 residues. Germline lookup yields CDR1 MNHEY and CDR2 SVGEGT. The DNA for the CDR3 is TGTGCCAGCAGGTTTGGGGGACAGGGCATAAACTCCTACGAGCAGTACTTC. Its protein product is CASRFGGQGINSYEQYF.

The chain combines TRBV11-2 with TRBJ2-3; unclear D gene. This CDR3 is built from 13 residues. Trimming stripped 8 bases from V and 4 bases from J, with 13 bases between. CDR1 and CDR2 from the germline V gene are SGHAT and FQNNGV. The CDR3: CASATEFADTQYF. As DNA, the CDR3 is TGTGCCAGCGCCACAGAGTTTGCAGATACGCAGTATTTT.

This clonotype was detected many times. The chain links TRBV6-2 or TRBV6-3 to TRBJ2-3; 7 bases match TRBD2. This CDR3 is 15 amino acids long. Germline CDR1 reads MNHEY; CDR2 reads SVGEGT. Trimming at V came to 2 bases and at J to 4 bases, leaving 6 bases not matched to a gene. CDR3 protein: CASSYAGRAADTQYF. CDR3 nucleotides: TGTGCCAGCAGTTACGCGGGGAGGGCTGCAGATACGCAGTATTTT.

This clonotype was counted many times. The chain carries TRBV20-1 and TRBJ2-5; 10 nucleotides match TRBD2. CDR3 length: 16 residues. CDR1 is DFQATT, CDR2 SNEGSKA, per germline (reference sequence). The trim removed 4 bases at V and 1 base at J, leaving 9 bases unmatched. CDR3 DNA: TGCAGTGCTAACCCGGGCACTAGCGGGACCCAAGAGACCCAGTACTTC. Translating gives CSANPGTSGTQETQYF.

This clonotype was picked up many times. Here the CDR3 reads CASSVGIGLYQETQYF. The CDR3 DNA reads as TGTGCCAGCAGTGTGGGTATAGGGCTGTACCAAGAGACCCAGTACTTC. The chain uses TRBV27 and TRBJ2-5, with no clear D. Per the germline V gene, CDR1 is MNHEY and CDR2 is SMNVEV (reference sequence). The CDR3 totals 16 residues. V was pared by 5 bases and J by 0 bases, with 16 bases between.

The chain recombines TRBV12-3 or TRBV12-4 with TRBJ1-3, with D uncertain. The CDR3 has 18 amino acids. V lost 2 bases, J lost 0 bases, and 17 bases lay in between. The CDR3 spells CASSLIVSGIYSGNTIYF. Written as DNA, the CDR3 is TGTGCCAGCAGTTTAATCGTTTCTGGAATTTACTCTGGAAACACCATATATTTT.

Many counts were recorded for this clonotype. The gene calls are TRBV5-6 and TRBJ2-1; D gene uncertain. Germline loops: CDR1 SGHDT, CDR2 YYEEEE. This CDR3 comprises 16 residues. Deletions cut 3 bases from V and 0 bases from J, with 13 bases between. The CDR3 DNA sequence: TGTGCCAGCAGCTATAGACGGTCTAGCTCCTACAATGAGCAGTTCTTC. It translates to CASSYRRSSSYNEQFF.

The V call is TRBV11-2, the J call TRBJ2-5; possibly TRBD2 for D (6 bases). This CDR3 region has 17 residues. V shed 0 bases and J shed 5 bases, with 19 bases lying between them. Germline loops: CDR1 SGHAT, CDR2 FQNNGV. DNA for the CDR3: TGTGCCAGCAGCTTAGACCTCGGGGGTCAGGGCCAGGAGACCCAGTACTTC. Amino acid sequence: CASSLDLGGQGQETQYF.